The rows below give T cell receptor beta chains drawn from one sample of a study of cytomegalovirus exposure and HLA in healthy donors. Only in-frame clones appear in the TCRdb table, and some are missing; sequencing was by immunoSEQ multiplex PCR. The data show roughly 150,000 clones, with about 80% seen just once and under 15% held by the top ten. Source material: PBMCs. Every receptor here comes from a woman aged 40 to 50 in good health and CMV-seronegative. Each CDR3 is given with its conserved first and last residue. Each record gives: D gene, clone size, J gene, V gene, CDR3 DNA, CDR3 protein. D genes are given only for firm matches. Only some rows state a clone size, as once, few, many or a class for expanded clones.

NA NA TRBJ2-6 TRBV7-8 TGTGCCATCAGCTCTGGGGCCAACGGCCTGACTTTC CAISSGANGLTF
TRBD1 once TRBJ1-2 TRBV7-2 TGTGCCAGCAGCCAGGACAGGGGGCTCAGTAACTATGGCTACACCTTC CASSQDRGLSNYGYTF
NA NA TRBJ2-7 TRBV5-6 TGTGCCAGCAGCACTACGACAGTTCTCGACGAGCAGTACTTC CASSTTTVLDEQYF
TRBD1 NA TRBJ1-1 TRBV7-2 TGTGCCAGCAGCTTAGCATCGACAGGGGGGAAACCCACTGAAGCTTTCTTT CASSLASTGGKPTEAFF
TRBD2 NA TRBJ2-5 TRBV12-5 TGTGCTAGTGGAGACGGGCTAGCGGGAGTTGGAGAGACCCAGTACTTC CASGDGLAGVGETQYF
NA NA TRBJ2-2 TRBV7-8 TGTGCCAGCAGCTTAGCAGATCTCGAGACCGGGGAGCTGTTTTTT CASSLADLETGELFF
NA NA TRBJ1-3 TRBV14 TGTGCCAGCAGCCAATCGATGACTGCGGGAAACACCATATATTTT CASSQSMTAGNTIYF
NA NA TRBJ1-5 TRBV19 TGTGCCAGTAGTGAATGGGCCGGCAGGGCAGGCCGTCAGCCCCAGCATTTT CASSEWAGRAGRQPQHF
NA few TRBJ2-3 TRBV7-9 TGTGCCAGCAGCTCCAGACAGGATCACACAGATACGCAGTATTTT CASSSRQDHTDTQYF
NA NA TRBJ2-7 TRBV2 TGTGCCAGCAGTGAATTGTGGGGGGGCACCTACGAGCAGTACTTC CASSELWGGTYEQYF
TRBD1 few TRBJ1-2 TRBV18 TGTGCCAGCTCACCCGAGTGGGACAGTGCTCATGGCTACACCTTC CASSPEWDSAHGYTF
TRBD1 NA TRBJ1-4 TRBV5-1 TGCGCCAGCAGCTTGGAGCAGGGGGCAAGAGAAAAACTGTTTTTT CASSLEQGAREKLFF
NA NA TRBJ1-1 TRBV5-4 TGTGCCAGCAGCTTGGCCATGGGACAAGGAGCTTTCTTT CASSLAMGQGAFF
TRBD1 NA TRBJ2-1 TRBV28 TGTGCCACCATCCGGACAGGGGGCTGGGATGAGCAGTTCTTC CATIRTGGWDEQFF
NA NA TRBJ1-2 TRBV30 TGTGCCTGGAGCCTCGGGGGGTTCTACTATGGCTACACCTTC CAWSLGGFYYGYTF
NA NA TRBJ2-2 TRBV7-6 TGTGCCAGCAGCTTAGTGGTAGGGGGCACCGGGGAGCTGTTTTTT CASSLVVGGTGELFF
NA NA TRBJ1-5 TRBV28 TGTGCCAGCAGAATGGGAGGGGGAGTCAATCAGCCCCAGCATTTT CASRMGGGVNQPQHF
TRBD1 NA TRBJ2-5 TRBV19 TGTGCCAGTAGTAGACAGGGATTAGGAGAGACCCAGTACTTC CASSRQGLGETQYF
NA NA TRBJ1-4 TRBV5-4 TGTGCCAGCAGCCCAGAGGTCGGGAATGAAAAACTGTTTTTT CASSPEVGNEKLFF
TRBD1 NA TRBJ1-1 TRBV6-6 TGTGCCAGCACGCGACAGGGCGTGAACACTGAAGCTTTCTTT CASTRQGVNTEAFF
TRBD1 few TRBJ1-3 TRBV9 TGTGCCAGCAGCGAGTCCGGGACAGGGGACGGAAACACCATATATTTT CASSESGTGDGNTIYF
TRBD2 NA TRBJ2-2 TRBV25-1 TGTGCCAGCAGTGAACCCGGGACTAGCGGGACCAAGGGGGAGCTGTTTTTT CASSEPGTSGTKGELFF
TRBD1 NA TRBJ2-2 TRBV18 TGTGCCAGCTCACCGGGACAGGGGGCCTGGGAGCTGTTTTTT CASSPGQGAWELFF
TRBD2 NA TRBJ2-5 TRBV7-2 TGTGCCAGCAGCTTAGAGGGGCGGGGGCAAGAGACCCAGTACTTC CASSLEGRGQETQYF
NA few TRBJ2-3 TRBV6-6 TGTGCCAGCACTTACGGGGAGCTCACAGATACGCAGTATTTT CASTYGELTDTQYF
TRBD2 NA TRBJ2-1 TRBV5-1 TGCGCCAGCAGGGCGACTAGCATGGAGCAGTTCTTC CASRATSMEQFF
TRBD2 NA TRBJ2-1 TRBV6-5 TGTGCCAGCAGTGTTTTAGCGGGAGCGTACAATGAGCAGTTCTTC CASSVLAGAYNEQFF
TRBD2 NA TRBJ2-1 TRBV7-3 TGTGCCAGCAGCTCCCGGACTAGGGCCGATGAGCAGTTCTTC CASSSRTRADEQFF
TRBD1 NA TRBJ1-2 TRBV25-1 TGTGCCAGCAAGTCAAGGGGGCGAGATGGTGGCTACACCTTC CASKSRGRDGGYTF
TRBD1 few TRBJ1-2 TRBV7-2 TGTGCCAGCAGCTTAGGGACAGGCGCTTATGGCTACACCTTC CASSLGTGAYGYTF
TRBD1 NA TRBJ1-1 TRBV29-1 TGCAGCGTTGTAAGGGACAGAACTTACACTGAAGCTTTCTTT CSVVRDRTYTEAFF
TRBD2 NA TRBJ2-7 TRBV27 TGTGCCAGCAGTTGGACTAGCTCTCTCACCTACGAGCAGTACTTC CASSWTSSLTYEQYF